This TCR beta chain was captured by sequencing in a study of post-analysis software for immune sequencing data (dated by TCRdb to 2015 to 2017). About the full investigation: Disease courses on record covered relapsing-remitting, secondary progressive and progressive-relapsing multiple sclerosis, though some patients had no subtype annotation. The patient repertoires were compared against some twelve previously published healthy control repertoires obtained from donors aged roughly 6 to 28 years. A subset of samples was prepared in parallel using single-end sample barcoding, then pooled and co-amplified after Illumina adapter ligation.

The research as a whole found: When samples were clustered directly using the F measure, samples prepared in the same batch co-clustered strongly, which prompted a batch-effect correction. Compared with controls, multiple sclerosis patients had significantly lower normalized Chao1 diversity, a finding suggesting substantial peripheral T-cell clonal expansion. Patients showed significantly higher frequencies than controls for roughly five TRBV segments, among them TRBV5-6, TRBV5-1 and TRBV20-1. The control group was slightly older than the multiple sclerosis patient group.

Spanning cysteine to phenylalanine, the CDR3 consists of 15 amino acids. Kept here is only the CDR3 DNA, which spans 45 bases and is read in frame from base 1. Sequences SGHVS (CDR1) and FQNEAQ (CDR2) are obtained from the germline V gene. From V the trimming removes 5 bases and from J it removes 5 bases, while the gene matches leave 10 bases of the junction unaccounted for. This clonotype occurred a few times. The antigen it binds to is not known. Base qualities are not at hand, and no much larger clone is one base apart. Libraries were constructed by PCR. The sample was run on an Illumina HiSeq 2500. To reduce PCR and sequencing biases, unique molecular identifiers were built into the TCR beta cDNA libraries. Approximately 500,000 cDNA molecules were obtained per 1 to 10 million input T cells, so each molecule approximated one T cell. Patient libraries were prepared and sequenced with the same protocol used for the earlier healthy control dataset. Within a given batch, samples were prepared together, multiplexed and sequenced on the same HiSeq lane. The published analysis was carried out like this. MIGEC was used to process the raw barcoded reads, and molecular identifier groups with only a single read were discarded before consensus assembly and CDR3 extraction. VDJtools was used for post-analysis of the clonotype tables, and diversity was normalized by down-sampling every dataset to the size of the smallest sample. Repertoire overlap clustering matched CDR3 amino acid but not nucleotide sequences to correct batch-related cross-sample contamination. TCRdb handled the public reads itself, with Q25 trimming in fastp and clone calling in MiXCR, and kept productive beta chains. Rows are unified per CDR3 protein, each entry keeping the most common DNA and genes. The V and J calls and clone size are TCRdb's, not the authors'. In this sample the table shows 500,000 to 600,000 distinct CDR3 sequences, around 44% of which occur a single time. Clones ranked in the top ten supply approximately 1.7% of the sample.

TCR beta repertoires were profiled from peripheral blood of 13 young patients with multiple sclerosis to demonstrate the VDJtools post-analysis software. The multiple sclerosis patients were children and adolescents ranging in age from roughly 6 to 15 years. The sequenced material came from blood. This chain is built from TRBV7-8 and TRBJ2-5, and TRBD1 aligns with 8 junction nucleotides. The sequence came from a girl aged 10-17 years with multiple sclerosis. The DNA is as follows: TGTGCCAGCAGCCGAAAACAGGGGGTGAGGGAGACCCAGTACTTC. Translated, this is CASSRKQGVRETQYF.